This TCR beta chain was identified in a study of cytomegalovirus exposure and HLA in healthy donors. Study-wide findings and caveats: Follow-up analysis later connected one missense variant in DCLRE1C with trimming of TCR beta V- and J-genes. Data from an earlier analysis indicated that most TCR beta V segments were productive either about 87% or about 30% of the time.

Both 60 Vbeta primers and 13 Jbeta primers went into the PCR. TCRdb's table, derived via immunoSEQ multiplex PCR, lists solely in-frame clones and lacks some. The repertoire holds approximately 160,000 clones, approximately 72% seen once, with about 1.3% in the top ten. The CDR3 spans 15 residues. V lost 5 bases to trimming and J lost 3 bases, with 16 bases between them. The V gene's germline CDR1 is SGHAT and CDR2 FQNNGV. A remark on this clone: What it binds is not known.

Donors showed nominal health when sampled, although they likely had unrecorded immune exposures. The chain combines TRBV11-2 with TRBJ1-2; possibly TRBD1 for D (5 bases). The source of this sequence is a man aged 45 to 65 in good health and CMV-seronegative. Sequenced: PBMCs. The CDR3: CASSPKGHYYYGYTF. DNA of the CDR3: TGTGCCAGCAGCCCCAAGGGGCATTACTACTATGGCTACACCTTC.